The 26 T cell receptor beta chains reported below all come from one sample, sequenced in a study of shared clonotypes between healthy human individuals (dated by TCRdb to the early 2020s). To prepare the library, the immunoSEQ multiplex PCR assay was applied. TCRdb obtained this table from immuneACCESS and retained in-frame rearrangements with V and J assigned. These tables miss some clones; where compared with another copy, unresolved V genes account for less than half of the shortfall, and the remainder is unexplained. For this sample the table gives more than 1.2 million clones, of which less than 99% were detected only once. The ten largest clones add up to approximately 0.38% of the sample. The sequencing input was naive CD4+ T cells sorted from blood. What the cell subset or site label conveys for this sample: CD45RA+ positively selected. The source of these receptors is a man between 25 and 39 years old in good health.

This chain connects TRBV19 to TRBJ2-2; D may be TRBD1 (6 bases). Germline V gene sequence: CDR1 LNHDA, CDR2 SQIVND (reference sequence). This CDR3 spans 13 amino acids. Trimming removed 6 bases from V and 1 base from J, with 6 bases in between. The CDR3 here is CASRQGNTGELFF. The CDR3 bases are TGTGCCAGTAGACAGGGGAACACCGGGGAGCTGTTTTTT. The variable domain in full, with the rest retrieved from reference TRBV19 and TRBJ2-2, is DGGITQSPKYLFRKEGQNVTLSCEQNLNHDAMYWYRQDPGQGLRLIYYSQIVNDFQKGDIAEGYSVSREKKESFPLTVTSAQKNPTAFYLCASRQGNTGELFFGEGSRLTVL.

The rearrangement uses TRBV9 and TRBJ2-7; tentative D call: TRBD1 (5 bases). Germline V gene data show CDR1 as SGDLS and CDR2 as YYNGEE. V lost 4 bases, J lost 1 base, and 15 bases lay in between. The CDR3 is 15 residues long. The DNA for the CDR3 is TGTGCCAGCAGCCCCCAGGGTGGGCCATCCTACGAGCAGTACTTC. This encodes CASSPQGGPSYEQYF.

CDR3 in DNA: TGTGCCAGCAGCCGACTGAACACTGAAGCTTTCTTT. Translating it yields CASSRLNTEAFF. The chain uses TRBV5-6 and TRBJ1-1, with D uncertain. Per germline, CDR1 SGHDT and CDR2 YYEEEE. This CDR3 has 12 amino acids. Between the trimmed V and J ends, which lost 4 bases and 0 bases, there was a span of 4 bases.

As regards this clone: The sample has other DNA sequences that encode this CDR3 too. The chain carries TRBV9 and TRBJ1-3; 7 bases line up with TRBD1. Germline CDR1 is SGDLS and CDR2 is YYNGEE. Unmatched junction bases numbered 1, after V lost 3 bases and J lost 1 base. CDR3 size: 14 residues. CDR3: CASSAGGSGNTIYF. The CDR3 nucleotides read TGTGCCAGCAGCGCAGGGGGATCTGGAAACACCATATATTTT.

V and J are TRBV18 and TRBJ1-5, with D possibly TRBD1 on 5 matching bases. This CDR3 region has 14 residues. V gave up 3 bases and J gave up 0 bases, with 6 bases separating them. The germline gives CDR1 KGHSH, CDR2 LQKENI. Written as DNA, the CDR3 is TGTGCCAGCTCACCGGACATTAGCAATCAGCCCCAGCATTTT. Protein: CASSPDISNQPQHF. Combining the CDR3 with reference TRBV18 and TRBJ1-5 gives the whole variable domain NAGVMQNPRHLVRRRGQEARLRCSPMKGHSHVYWYRQLPEEGLKFMVYLQKENIIDESGMPKERFSAEFPKEGPSILRIQQVVRGDSAAYFCASSPDISNQPQHFGDGTRLSIL.

The CDR3 DNA is TGTGCCAGCAGCTTAGGGGACAGACTATACGAGCAGTACTTC. Translated, it gives CASSLGDRLYEQYF. V gene TRBV7-9 combines with J gene TRBJ2-7; the match to TRBD1 covers 7 bases. This CDR3 contains 14 residues. V shed 1 base and J 4 bases; nucleotides not matched to a gene: 4. Germline assignment: CDR1 SEHNR and CDR2 FQNEAQ (reference sequence).

The V gene is TRBV28, the J gene TRBJ2-7; D gene unclear. Germline V gene sequence: CDR1 MDHEN, CDR2 SYDVKM. The V end lost 5 bases, the J end lost 0 bases, and 5 bases lay between the germline ends. The CDR3 is 12 residues long. CDR3 sequence: CASSTPSYEQYF. Written as DNA, the CDR3 is TGTGCCAGCAGTACCCCCTCCTACGAGCAGTACTTC.

CDR3 sequence: CASSWGARDAYNEQFF. For the CDR3, the DNA is TGTGCCAGCAGCTGGGGGGCTCGGGACGCCTACAATGAGCAGTTCTTC. V gene TRBV5-4 combines with J gene TRBJ2-1; D assignment may be TRBD1 or TRBD2 (6 bases each). V lost 3 bases to trimming and J lost 2 bases, with 15 bases between them. CDR1 is SGHNT and CDR2 is YYREEE in the germline V gene (reference sequence). The CDR3 is 16 residues long.

The chain uses TRBV11-2 and TRBJ1-5; D gene unclear. Germline CDR1 reads SGHAT; CDR2 reads FQNNGV. This CDR3 is built from 12 residues. Trimming took off 1 base at V and 12 bases at J, with 10 bases between the two ends. CDR3 amino acids: CASSLGPGDQHF. CDR3 nucleotides: TGTGCCAGCAGCTTAGGTCCGGGTGACCAGCATTTT.

The CDR3 nucleotides read TGTGCCAGCAGACCCGACAGGCCCTACTACGAGCAGTACTTC. Translating it yields CASRPDRPYYEQYF. The chain has TRBV11-2 and TRBJ2-7, with TRBD1 as a possible D gene (6 bases). V was cut by 6 bases and J by 3 bases, with 15 bases left in between. The CDR3 runs to 14 residues. CDR1 SGHAT and CDR2 FQNNGV come from the germline V gene.

The chain links TRBV28 to TRBJ1-2; the match to TRBD1 covers 9 bases. V shed 10 bases and J 0 bases; nucleotides not matched to a gene: 6. Germline V gives CDR1 MDHEN, CDR2 SYDVKM. The CDR3 is 14 residues long. The CDR3 DNA reads as TGTGCCACCGGGACAGGGAGAACTAACTATGGCTACACCTTC. This translates into CATGTGRTNYGYTF.

The rearrangement links TRBV5-1 to TRBJ1-4; 7 nucleotides match TRBD1. This CDR3 has 13 amino acids. V was pared by 5 bases and J by 4 bases, with 2 bases of the junction left unmatched. Germline assignment: CDR1 SGHRS and CDR2 YFSETQ. The CDR3: CASRAGGNEKLFF. The CDR3 DNA reads as TGCGCCAGCAGAGCAGGGGGTAATGAAAAACTGTTTTTT.

The chain joins TRBV7-2 to TRBJ1-2; a possible D gene is TRBD1 (6 bases). Trimming took 5 bases from V and 2 from J, leaving 15 bases between them. The CDR3 totals 15 residues. Germline CDR1 SGHTA, CDR2 FQGNSA. The DNA for the CDR3 is TGTGCCAGCAGCCCGAGGGGTGGGGGCAACTATGGCTACACCTTC. Translating it yields CASSPRGGGNYGYTF.

V usage is TRBV7-3 and J usage is TRBJ1-1, with D unresolved. V lost 1 base and J 6 bases, leaving 9 bases between the germline ends. CDR1 is SGHTA and CDR2 is FQGTGA in the germline V gene. The CDR3 has 13 residues. CDR3: CASSLSGYAEAFF. CDR3 bases: TGTGCCAGCAGCTTAAGTGGGTACGCTGAAGCTTTCTTT.

J is TRBJ1-3 and V is TRBV30; the D gene is possibly TRBD1 (5 bases). Germline V lookup: CDR1 GTSNPN, CDR2 SVGIG (reference sequence). V was shortened by 5 bases and J by 10 bases, with 15 bases between the two germline ends. CDR3 length: 12 residues. CDR3: CAWGNPGGTIYF. The CDR3 DNA sequence: TGTGCCTGGGGCAACCCCGGGGGAACCATATATTTT.

The V and J genes are TRBV27 and TRBJ2-5; D not certain. Germline lookup yields CDR1 MNHEY and CDR2 SMNVEV (reference sequence). The CDR3 totals 13 residues. V lost 5 bases and J 10 bases, leaving 17 bases between the germline ends. CDR3 sequence reads: CASSATSLGGQYF. CDR3 sequence (DNA): TGTGCCAGCAGTGCGACTTCTTTGGGCGGCCAGTACTTC.

Points on this clone: The same CDR3 arises from other DNA sequences in this sample as well. The rearrangement links TRBV4-1 to TRBJ2-3, with no clear D. This CDR3 comprises 13 residues. Trimming removed 1 base at V and 0 bases at J, with 2 bases between. Germline CDR1 reads MGHRA; CDR2 reads YSYEKL. DNA for the CDR3: TGCGCCAGCAGCCAAGCTAGCACAGATACGCAGTATTTT. Protein sequence: CASSQASTDTQYF.

The rearrangement links TRBV6-1 to TRBJ1-5; D ambiguous. V was trimmed by 7 bases and J by 0 bases, leaving 10 bases between them. Germline V CDR1 and CDR2: MNHNS, SASEGT. The CDR3 runs to 14 residues. CDR3 loop: CASTPSNSNQPQHF. CDR3 DNA sequence: TGTGCCAGCACCCCTAGTAATAGCAATCAGCCCCAGCATTTT.

The chain combines TRBV11-2 with TRBJ2-7, with no clear D. Per the germline V gene, CDR1 is SGHAT and CDR2 is FQNNGV. There are 14 residues in the CDR3. The V end was cut by 1 base, the J end by 7 bases, with 14 bases between. The CDR3 sequence: CASSLVGNFGEQYF. As DNA, the CDR3 is TGTGCCAGCAGCTTAGTAGGGAATTTCGGAGAGCAGTACTTC. Using reference TRBV11-2 and TRBJ2-7 for the parts outside the CDR3, the full variable domain is EAGVAQSPRYKIIEKRQSVAFWCNPISGHATLYWYQQILGQGPKLLIQFQNNGVVDDSQLPKDRFSAERLKGVDSTLKIQPAKLEDSAVYLCASSLVGNFGEQYFGPGTRLTVT.

Comments on this clone: Other DNA sequences of this sample code for an identical CDR3. The genes are TRBV7-2 and TRBJ2-7; 9 positions match TRBD1. This CDR3 contains 14 residues. CDR1 is SGHTA and CDR2 is FQGNSA in the germline V gene. With V trimmed by 2 bases and J by 3 bases, 2 bases remained unmatched. The CDR3 spells CASSLTGQGYEQYF. For the CDR3, the DNA is TGTGCCAGCAGCTTAACGGGACAGGGCTACGAGCAGTACTTC.

This chain links TRBV19 with TRBJ2-2; unclear D gene. The CDR3 consists of 13 residues. V lost 2 bases to trimming and J lost 6 bases, with 7 bases between them. Germline-derived CDR1 and CDR2 are LNHDA and SQIVND (reference sequence). The CDR3 DNA reads TGTGCCAGTAGTATAAAGGGTGCCGGGGAGCTGTTTTTT. This sequence encodes CASSIKGAGELFF.

This chain's CDR3 is CASSPSGLAGLSSYEQYF. The CDR3 coding sequence is TGTGCCAGCAGTCCAAGTGGACTAGCGGGCTTGAGCTCCTACGAGCAGTACTTC. The chain recombines TRBV27 with TRBJ2-7, with 11 nucleotides matching TRBD2. V shed 5 bases, J shed 0 bases, and the junction held 12 bases outside the gene matches. In germline, CDR1 is MNHEY, CDR2 SMNVEV (reference sequence). The CDR3 extends over 18 amino acids.

The V and J genes are TRBV18 and TRBJ2-1, with a tentative D call TRBD1 (5 bases). The V and J ends lost 3 bases and 3 bases respectively, with 12 bases between them. The CDR3 runs to 15 residues. The germline CDR1 and CDR2 sequences are KGHSH and LQKENI. The CDR3 nucleotides read TGTGCCAGCTCACCCCAGGGCGCAATCTACAATGAGCAGTTCTTC. It encodes CASSPQGAIYNEQFF.

This clone came up once. V usage is TRBV6-4 and J usage is TRBJ1-1; TRBD1 is a possible D gene (6 bases). CDR3 size: 13 residues. Per germline, CDR1 MRHNA and CDR2 SNTAGT. The V and J ends lost 8 bases and 5 bases respectively, with 15 bases between them. The CDR3 loop reads CASSGAEGTEAFF. Here the CDR3 DNA reads TGTGCCAGCTCAGGGGCGGAAGGGACTGAAGCTTTCTTT.

This chain uses TRBV6-5 with TRBJ2-3, with D perhaps matching TRBD1 or TRBD2 (5 bases each). CDR1 MNHEY and CDR2 SVGAGI come from the germline V gene. Trimming cost V 6 bases and J 0 bases, with 10 bases left between them. The CDR3 has 14 amino acids. This CDR3 is CASSHGASTDTQYF. CDR3 DNA sequence: TGTGCCAGCAGCCACGGGGCAAGCACAGATACGCAGTATTTT.

The V gene is TRBV19, the J gene TRBJ1-5, with 9 bases aligning to TRBD1. The junction had 17 bases not matched to a gene; V was cut back by 6 bases and J by 2 bases. The CDR3 totals 19 residues. Germline CDR1 is LNHDA and CDR2 is SQIVND (reference sequence). CDR3 amino acids: CASSPRTGAQLVRNQPQHF. CDR3 nucleotides: TGTGCCAGTAGCCCTCGGACAGGGGCCCAGCTAGTGCGCAATCAGCCCCAGCATTTT.